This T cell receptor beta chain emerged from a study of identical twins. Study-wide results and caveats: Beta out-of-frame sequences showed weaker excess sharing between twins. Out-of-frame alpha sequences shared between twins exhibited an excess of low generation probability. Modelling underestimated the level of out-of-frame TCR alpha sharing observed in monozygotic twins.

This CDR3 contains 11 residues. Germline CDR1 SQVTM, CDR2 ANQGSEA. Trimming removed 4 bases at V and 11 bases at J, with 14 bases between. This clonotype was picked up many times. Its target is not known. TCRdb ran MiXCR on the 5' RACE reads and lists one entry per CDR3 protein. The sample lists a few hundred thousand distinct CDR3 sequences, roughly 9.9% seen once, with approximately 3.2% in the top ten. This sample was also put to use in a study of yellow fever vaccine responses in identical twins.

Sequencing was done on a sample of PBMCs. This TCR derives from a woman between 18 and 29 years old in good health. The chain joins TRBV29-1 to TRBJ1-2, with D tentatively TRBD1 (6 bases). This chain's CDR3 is CSVGGGQKYTF. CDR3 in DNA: TGCAGCGTTGGGGGCGGACAGAAGTACACCTTC.